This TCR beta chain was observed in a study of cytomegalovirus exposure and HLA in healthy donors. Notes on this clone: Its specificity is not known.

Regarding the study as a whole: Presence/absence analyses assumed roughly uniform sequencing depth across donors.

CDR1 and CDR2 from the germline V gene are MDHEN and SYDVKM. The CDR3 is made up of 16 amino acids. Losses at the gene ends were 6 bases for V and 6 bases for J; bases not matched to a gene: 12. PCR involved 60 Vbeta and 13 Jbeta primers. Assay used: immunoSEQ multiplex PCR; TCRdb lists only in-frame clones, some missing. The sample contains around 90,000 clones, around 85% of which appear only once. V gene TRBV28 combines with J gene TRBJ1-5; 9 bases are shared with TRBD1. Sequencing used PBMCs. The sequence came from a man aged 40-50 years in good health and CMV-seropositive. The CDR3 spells CASSKGGQGVGQPQHF. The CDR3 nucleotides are TGTGCCAGCAGCAAAGGGGGACAGGGAGTTGGTCAGCCCCAGCATTTT.